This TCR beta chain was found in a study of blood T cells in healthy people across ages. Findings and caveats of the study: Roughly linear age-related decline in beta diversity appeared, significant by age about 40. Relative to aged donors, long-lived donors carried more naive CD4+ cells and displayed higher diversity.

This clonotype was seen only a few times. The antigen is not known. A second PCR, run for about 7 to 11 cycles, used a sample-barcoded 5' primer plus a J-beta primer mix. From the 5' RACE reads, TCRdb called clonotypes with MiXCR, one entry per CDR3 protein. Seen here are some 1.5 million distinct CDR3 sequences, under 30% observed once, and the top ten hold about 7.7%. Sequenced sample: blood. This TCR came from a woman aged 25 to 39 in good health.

The CDR3 spells CASGRDPRTYGYTF. Here the CDR3 DNA reads TGCGCCAGTGGCCGGGACCCCAGGACTTATGGCTACACCTTC. This chain connects TRBV10-2 to TRBJ1-2; tentatively, D is TRBD1 (5 bases). The germline V gene encodes CDR1 WSHSY and CDR2 SAAADI. The CDR3 length is 14 residues. V lost 9 bases and J lost 5, with 19 bases in between.